This T cell receptor beta chain was recorded in a study of T-cell reconstitution after alpha-beta-depleted transplantation in children (dated by TCRdb to the mid-2010s). About the investigation overall: Using TCR repertoire profiling, the study followed T-cell immune reconstitution in a quantitative way in children after TCRalphabeta/CD19-depleted allogeneic hematopoietic cell transplantation.

This clonotype was recorded many times. The clone's antigen remains unknown. No base quality information exists; no much larger clone differs at one position. What this sample's treatment or condition label stands for: allogeneic hematopoietic cell transplantation with graft depleted of TCRalphabeta T cells and CD19 B cells. The children who served as transplant recipients had been given grafts of TCRalphabeta/CD19-depleted allogeneic hematopoietic cells. What the research found in general, with its limitations: About two months after transplant, the apparently early recovery of alphabetaT-cell counts reportedly depended on just several hundred clones that had expanded rapidly and came from non-depleted graft cells. The high TCRbeta diversity at day 60 in some patients was ascribed to recipient T cells and intrathymic progenitors that had survived conditioning. Over the following months the frequencies of hyperexpanded clones went down, and after one year T-cell counts and TCRbeta diversity were mostly credited to newly produced T cells.

Library preparation used PCR. The data were produced on an Illumina HiSeq 2500. TCR libraries were prepared with molecular barcoding, using unique molecular identifiers to normalize TCRbeta repertoire quantification. Through fastp at Q25 and MiXCR, TCRdb rebuilt clones from the public reads, retaining in-frame beta chains. Rows are unified per CDR3 protein, each entry keeping the most common DNA and genes. The table for this sample lists about 300,000 distinct CDR3 sequences; 6% to 10% of them were counted only once. Around 9.8% of the sample lies in the top ten. The CDR3 spans 13 residues, from the cysteine through the phenylalanine. Only CDR3 DNA is held: 39 bases, read in frame from base 1. CDR1 MNHEY and CDR2 SVGEGT are derived from the germline V gene. V sheds 5 bases and J sheds 5 bases, leaving 12 bases between their ends.

The clonotype originates from a female patient between 2 and 10 years old who had a stem cell transplant for Fanconi anemia, so the T cells may come from the graft donor. This sequence uses TRBV6-2 or TRBV6-3 and TRBJ2-5; the D segment could be TRBD1, given 5 matching bases. The material sequenced was peripheral blood, taken 360 days after TCRalphabeta/CD19-depleted stem cell transplant. The DNA is TGTGCCAGCAGTCCCCAGGGAATGGAGACCCAGTACTTC. Translated, this is CASSPQGMETQYF.